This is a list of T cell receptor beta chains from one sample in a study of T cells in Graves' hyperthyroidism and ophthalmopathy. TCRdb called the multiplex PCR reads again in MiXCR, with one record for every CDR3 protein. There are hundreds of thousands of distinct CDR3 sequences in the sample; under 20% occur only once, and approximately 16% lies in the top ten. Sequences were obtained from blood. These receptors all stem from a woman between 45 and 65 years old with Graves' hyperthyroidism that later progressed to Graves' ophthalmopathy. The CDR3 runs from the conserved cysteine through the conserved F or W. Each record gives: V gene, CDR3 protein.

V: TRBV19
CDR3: CASRKWGDSTDTQYF

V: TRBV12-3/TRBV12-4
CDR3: CASSLHTSGIEQFF

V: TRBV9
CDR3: CASSPRLAGDPDTQYF

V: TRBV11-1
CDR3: CASSIQGAMPNERFF

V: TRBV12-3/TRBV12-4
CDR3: CASSLRLGSRLEQYF

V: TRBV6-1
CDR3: CASTGQPNTEAFF

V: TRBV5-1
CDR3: CASSLVMQGDGYTF

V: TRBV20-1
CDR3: CSASWRGEETQYF

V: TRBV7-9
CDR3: CASSFTPGEYEQYF

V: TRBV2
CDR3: CASSDRGSISNYGYTF

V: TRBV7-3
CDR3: CASSLTSGGVNYGYTF

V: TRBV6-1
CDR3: CASTPDSPNYGYTF

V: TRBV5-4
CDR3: CASSAGMTDDYGYTF

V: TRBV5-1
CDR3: CASSLDAFYEQYF

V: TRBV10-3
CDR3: CAISEGRGLQNTEAFF

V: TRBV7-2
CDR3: CASGDRGRYTGELFF

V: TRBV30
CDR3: CAWSVVWGGPGELFF

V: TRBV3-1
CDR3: CASSQRQGGSDQPQHF

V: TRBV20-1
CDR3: CSAMGGWETQYF

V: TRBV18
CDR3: CASSPRLTDTQYF

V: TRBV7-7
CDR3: CASSLYNPGPKETQYF

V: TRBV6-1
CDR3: CASSPGQGFLSGNTIYF

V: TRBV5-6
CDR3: CASSTGTLNTEAFF

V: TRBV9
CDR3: CASSAPAPGGTDTQYF

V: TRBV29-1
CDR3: CSVVGQGNNEQFF

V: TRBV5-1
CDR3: CASSTNTANTEAFF

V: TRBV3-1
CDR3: CASSQDLQGYGYTF

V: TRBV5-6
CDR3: CASSLAGSVEAFF

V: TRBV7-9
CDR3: CASSPDLTGLLYGYTF

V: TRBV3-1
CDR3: CAKGLAGGETQYF

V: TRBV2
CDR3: CASKTSGGIDTQYF

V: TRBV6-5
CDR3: CASSYEGARETQYF

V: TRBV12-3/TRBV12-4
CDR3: CASSLPESNGYTF

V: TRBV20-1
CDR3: CSASSISGLSNTGELFF

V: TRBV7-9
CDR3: CASSLRGLRQGKNIQYF

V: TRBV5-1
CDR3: CASSLLAAEETRYF

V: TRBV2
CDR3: CASTPSGSYNSPLHF

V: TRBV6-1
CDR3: CASSESPNRVGSNQPQHF

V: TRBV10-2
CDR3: CASDPLTEPGEVGRGTEAFF

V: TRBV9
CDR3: CASSGQVDGSSYNEQFF

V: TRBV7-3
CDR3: CASSLAGFNQETQYF

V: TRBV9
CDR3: CASSQGDSQNIQYF

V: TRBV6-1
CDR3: CASIYVRGGSEAFF

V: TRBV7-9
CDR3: CASSLDGWGHSYEQYF

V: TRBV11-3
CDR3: CASSYGQGEAFF

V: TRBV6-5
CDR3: CASSYSDNYGYTF

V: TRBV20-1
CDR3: CSARDLKERGGSYNEQFF

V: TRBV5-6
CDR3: CASSHRTILGVGTEAFF

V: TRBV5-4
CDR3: CASSLARSGETGNTIYF

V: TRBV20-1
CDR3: CSAPQTGPPRTGELFF

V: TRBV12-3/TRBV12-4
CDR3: CASSLSSIPDTQYF

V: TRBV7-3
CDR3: CASSRSPGTSGASNSYNEQFF

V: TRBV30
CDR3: CAWSRWGSFPLHF

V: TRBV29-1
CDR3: CSVEVGGTQYF

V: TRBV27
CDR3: CASSLRGQAAYEQYF

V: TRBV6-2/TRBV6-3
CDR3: CASSYSRRRVNTEAFF

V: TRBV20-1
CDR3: CSAWASNEKLFF

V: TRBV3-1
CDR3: CASSQDRGAGGPDEQYF

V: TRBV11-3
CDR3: CASSFGGEGQPQHF